A single sample is the source of the 7 T cell receptor beta chains below, sequenced in a study of human T cells and chemical hapten exposure (dated by TCRdb to about 2021). The library was obtained by RACE. The instrument given in TCRdb is NextSeq 500. The public reads were run again by TCRdb, first through fastp at Q25 and then through MiXCR, and only productive beta chains were kept. Each CDR3 protein appears once, grouped with its most common genes and DNA. Across this sample there are fewer than 400,000 distinct CDR3 sequences, with roughly 6.9% seen only once. The top ten clonotypes cover 8% to 9% of the sample. The time point label on this specimen signifies: patch test 1, 2 weeks after DPC sensitization. The treatment or condition label, as the study defines it: therapeutic diphenylcyclopropenone sensitization with weekly scalp DPC. Here the sequenced sample was whole blood, taken in connection with sensitization to the hapten diphenylcyclopropenone (DPC). The receptors here all came from a woman younger than 35 with alopecia areata. Some clones in this sample may be carry-over from other donors' samples.

This clonotype showed up just a few times. The chain combines TRBV6-2 or TRBV6-3 with TRBJ1-2; 8 bases match TRBD1. V gave up 6 bases and J gave up 4 bases; unmatched junction bases: 7. There are 14 residues in the CDR3. CDR1 MNHEY and CDR2 SVGEGT come from the germline V gene. CDR3 sequence reads: CASSRPGQAYGYTF. Written as DNA, the CDR3 is TGTGCCAGCAGCCGACCGGGACAGGCCTATGGCTACACCTTC.

V is TRBV19 and J is TRBJ2-7, with D perhaps given as TRBD1 or TRBD2 (5 bases each). Germline V CDR1 and CDR2: LNHDA, SQIVND (reference sequence). The germline V and J ends were trimmed by 4 bases and 5 bases, with 15 bases remaining between them. This CDR3 has 14 residues. The CDR3 region is CASSKGRRTHEQYF. For the CDR3, the DNA is TGTGCCAGTAGTAAGGGACGGAGAACCCACGAGCAGTACTTC.

The J gene is TRBJ2-5, the V gene TRBV12-3 or TRBV12-4, with TRBD1 identical over 8 bases. V lost 5 bases and J lost 5; bases outside the gene matches: 7. CDR3 size: 14 residues. CDR3 bases: TGTGCCAGCAGTCGGGACAGGTTTTTCGAGACCCAGTACTTC. Translation gives CASSRDRFFETQYF.

The chain couples TRBV12-3 or TRBV12-4 to TRBJ1-6; TRBD1 might be the D (6 bases). Trimming shortened V by 2 bases and J by 9 bases, and 11 bases separated the two germline ends. The CDR3 length is 14 residues. The CDR3 nucleotides read TGTGCCAGCAGTTTACACAGGGAAAGTTCACCCCTCCACTTT. It translates to CASSLHRESSPLHF.

This clonotype has just a few counts. As DNA, the CDR3 is TGCGCCAGCAGCTTGGAGGGCGGGGTGCAAGAGACCCAGTACTTC. Translation gives CASSLEGGVQETQYF. The rearrangement uses TRBV5-1 and TRBJ2-5, with a weak D call TRBD2 (6 bases). Germline V gene data show CDR1 as SGHRS and CDR2 as YFSETQ. The CDR3 extends over 15 amino acids. Trimming took 0 bases from V and 2 from J, leaving 11 bases between them.

This chain connects TRBV6-2 or TRBV6-3 to TRBJ2-2; D is possibly TRBD1 (5 bases). V was clipped by 2 bases and J by 5 bases, with 12 bases between them. From germline, CDR1 is MNHEY and CDR2 SVGEGT. This CDR3 spans 15 amino acids. The CDR3, as DNA: TGTGCCAGCAGTTACGGGAAGGGGCCGACCGGGGAGCTGTTTTTT. Amino acids: CASSYGKGPTGELFF.

This clonotype was observed a few times. This chain connects TRBV29-1 to TRBJ2-5, with a weak D call TRBD2 (5 bases). V was clipped by 7 bases and J by 5 bases, with 17 bases between them. The germline CDR1 and CDR2 sequences are SQVTM and ANQGSEA. The CDR3 is 13 amino acids. The CDR3 spells CSAKRGGGETQYF. The CDR3 DNA reads TGCAGCGCCAAACGTGGAGGCGGGGAGACCCAGTACTTC. Drawing the rest from reference TRBV29-1 and TRBJ2-5, the complete variable domain is SAVISQKPSRDICQRGTSLTIQCQVDSQVTMMFWYRQQPGQSLTLIATANQGSEATYESGFVIDKFPISRPNLTFSTLTVSNMSPEDSSIYLCSAKRGGGETQYFGPGTRLLVL.